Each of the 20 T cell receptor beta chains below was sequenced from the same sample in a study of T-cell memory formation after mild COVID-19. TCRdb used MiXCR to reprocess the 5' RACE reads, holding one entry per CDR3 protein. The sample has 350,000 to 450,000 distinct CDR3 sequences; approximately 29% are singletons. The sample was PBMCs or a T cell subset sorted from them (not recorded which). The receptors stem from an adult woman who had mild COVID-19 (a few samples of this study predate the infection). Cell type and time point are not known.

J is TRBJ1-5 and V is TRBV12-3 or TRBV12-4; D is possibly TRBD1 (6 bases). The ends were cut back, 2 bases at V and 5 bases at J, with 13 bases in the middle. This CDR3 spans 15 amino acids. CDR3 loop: CASSLMGAPDQPQHF. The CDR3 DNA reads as TGTGCCAGCAGTTTAATGGGGGCTCCGGATCAGCCCCAGCATTTT.

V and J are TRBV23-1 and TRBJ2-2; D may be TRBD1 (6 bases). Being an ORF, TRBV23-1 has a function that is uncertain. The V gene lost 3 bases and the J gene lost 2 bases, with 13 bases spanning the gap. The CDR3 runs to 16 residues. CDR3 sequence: CASSQSGTPNTGELFF. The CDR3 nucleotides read TGCGCCAGCAGTCAGTCCGGGACACCAAACACCGGGGAGCTGTTTTTT.

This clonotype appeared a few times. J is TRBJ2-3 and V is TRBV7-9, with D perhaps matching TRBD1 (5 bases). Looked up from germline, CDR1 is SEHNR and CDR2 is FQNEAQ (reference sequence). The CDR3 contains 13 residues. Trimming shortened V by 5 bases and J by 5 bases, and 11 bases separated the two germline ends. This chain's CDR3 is CASSITGGDTQYF. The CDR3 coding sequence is TGTGCCAGCAGCATCACAGGCGGAGATACGCAGTATTTT. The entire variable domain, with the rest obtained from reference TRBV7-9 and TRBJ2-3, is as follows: DTGVSQNPRHKITKRGQNVTFRCDPISEHNRLYWYRQTLGQGPEFLTYFQNEAQLEKSRLLSDRFSAERPKGSFSTLEIQRTEQGDSAMYLCASSITGGDTQYFGPGTRLTVL.

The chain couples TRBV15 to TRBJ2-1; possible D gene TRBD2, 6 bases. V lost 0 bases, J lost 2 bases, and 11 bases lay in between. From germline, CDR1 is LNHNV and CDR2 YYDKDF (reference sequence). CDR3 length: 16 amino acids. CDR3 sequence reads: CATSRDRESAYNEQFF. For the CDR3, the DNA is TGTGCCACCAGCAGAGATCGGGAGTCCGCCTACAATGAGCAGTTCTTC.

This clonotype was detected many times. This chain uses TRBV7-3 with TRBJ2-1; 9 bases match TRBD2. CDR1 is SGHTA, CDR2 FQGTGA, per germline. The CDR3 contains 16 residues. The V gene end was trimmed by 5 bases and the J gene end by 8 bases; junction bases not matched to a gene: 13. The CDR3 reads CASSPAGGGAGYEQFF. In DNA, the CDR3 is TGTGCCAGCAGCCCAGCTGGCGGGGGGGCCGGGTATGAGCAGTTCTTC.

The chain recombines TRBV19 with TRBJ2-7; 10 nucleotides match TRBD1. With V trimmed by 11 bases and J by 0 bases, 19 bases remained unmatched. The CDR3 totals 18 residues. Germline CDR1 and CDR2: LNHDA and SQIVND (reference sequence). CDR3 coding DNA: TGTGCCTCTCCCGGGGACAGGGGTTCCCTAAGGAGCTCCTACGAGCAGTACTTC. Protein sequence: CASPGDRGSLRSSYEQYF.

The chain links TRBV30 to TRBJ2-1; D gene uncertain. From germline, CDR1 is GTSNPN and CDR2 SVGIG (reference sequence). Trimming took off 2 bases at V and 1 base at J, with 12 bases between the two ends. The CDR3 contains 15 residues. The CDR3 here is CAWSPRLLSYNEQFF. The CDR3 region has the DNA TGTGCCTGGAGTCCACGGCTTCTTTCCTACAATGAGCAGTTCTTC.

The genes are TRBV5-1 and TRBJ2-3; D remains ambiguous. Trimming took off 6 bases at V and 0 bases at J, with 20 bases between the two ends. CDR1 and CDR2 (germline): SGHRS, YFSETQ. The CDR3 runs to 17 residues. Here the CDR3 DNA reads TGCGCCAGCAAAGGAGTGGTGGCGGTCGGTAGCACAGATACGCAGTATTTT. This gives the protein CASKGVVAVGSTDTQYF.

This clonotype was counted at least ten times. The CDR3 region is CASSYRQGYEQYF. The CDR3 nucleotides read TGTGCCAGCAGTTACCGACAGGGATACGAGCAGTACTTC. V gene TRBV6-5 combines with J gene TRBJ2-7; 7 nucleotides match TRBD1. The V segment lost 2 bases and the J segment 4 bases; nucleotides outside the gene matches: 2. Germline V gene lookup returns CDR1 MNHEY and CDR2 SVGAGI. The CDR3 covers 13 residues.

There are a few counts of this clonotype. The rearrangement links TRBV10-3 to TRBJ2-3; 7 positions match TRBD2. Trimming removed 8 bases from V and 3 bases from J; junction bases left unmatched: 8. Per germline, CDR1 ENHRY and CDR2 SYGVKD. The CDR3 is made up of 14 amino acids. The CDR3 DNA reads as TGTGCCATCGATCCGGGGGGATCGACAGATACGCAGTATTTT. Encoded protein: CAIDPGGSTDTQYF.

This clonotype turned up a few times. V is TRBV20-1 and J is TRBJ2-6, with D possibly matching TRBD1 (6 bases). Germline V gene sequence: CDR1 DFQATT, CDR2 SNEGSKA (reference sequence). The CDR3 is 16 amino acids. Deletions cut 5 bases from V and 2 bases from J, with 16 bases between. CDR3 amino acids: CSALKDNRAGANVLTF. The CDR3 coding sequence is TGCAGTGCTCTGAAAGACAACAGGGCTGGGGCCAACGTCCTGACTTTC.

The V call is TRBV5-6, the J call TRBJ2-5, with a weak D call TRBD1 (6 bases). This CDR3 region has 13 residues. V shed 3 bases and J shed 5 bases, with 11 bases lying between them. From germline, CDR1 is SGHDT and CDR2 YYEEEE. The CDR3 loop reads CASSSSGEETQYF. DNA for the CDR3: TGTGCCAGCAGCTCTTCAGGGGAGGAGACCCAGTACTTC.

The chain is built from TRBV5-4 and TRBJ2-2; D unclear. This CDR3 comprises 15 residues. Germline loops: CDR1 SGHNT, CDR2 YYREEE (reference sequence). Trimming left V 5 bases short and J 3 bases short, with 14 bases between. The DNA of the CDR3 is TGTGCCAGCAGTCGTACCGGCCTCGACACCGGGGAGCTGTTTTTT. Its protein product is CASSRTGLDTGELFF.

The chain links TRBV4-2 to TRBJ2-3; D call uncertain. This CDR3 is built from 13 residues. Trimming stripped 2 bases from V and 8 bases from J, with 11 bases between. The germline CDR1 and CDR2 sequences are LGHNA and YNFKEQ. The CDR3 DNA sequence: TGTGCCAGCAGCCAAACACTTAAGAGTACGCAGTATTTT. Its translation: CASSQTLKSTQYF.

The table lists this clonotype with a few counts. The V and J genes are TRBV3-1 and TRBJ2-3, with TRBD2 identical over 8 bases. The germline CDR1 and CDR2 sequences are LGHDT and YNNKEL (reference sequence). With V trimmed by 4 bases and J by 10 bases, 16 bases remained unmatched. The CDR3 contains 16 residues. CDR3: CASSRSSHWREEAQYF. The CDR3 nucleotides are TGTGCCAGCAGCCGAAGTTCCCACTGGCGGGAGGAGGCGCAGTATTTT.

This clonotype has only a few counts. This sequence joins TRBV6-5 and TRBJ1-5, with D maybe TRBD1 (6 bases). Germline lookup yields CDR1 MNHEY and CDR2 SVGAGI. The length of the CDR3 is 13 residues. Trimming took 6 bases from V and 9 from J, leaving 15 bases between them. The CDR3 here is CASRQGQTRPQHF. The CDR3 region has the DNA TGTGCCAGCAGGCAAGGACAGACCAGGCCCCAGCATTTT.

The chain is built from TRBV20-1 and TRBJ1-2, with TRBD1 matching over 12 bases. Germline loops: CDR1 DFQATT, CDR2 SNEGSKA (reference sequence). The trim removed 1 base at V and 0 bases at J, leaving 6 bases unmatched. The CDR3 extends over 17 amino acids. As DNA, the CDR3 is TGCAGTGCTAGAGGCCGGGACAGGGGGCCGGCTAACTATGGCTACACCTTC. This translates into CSARGRDRGPANYGYTF.

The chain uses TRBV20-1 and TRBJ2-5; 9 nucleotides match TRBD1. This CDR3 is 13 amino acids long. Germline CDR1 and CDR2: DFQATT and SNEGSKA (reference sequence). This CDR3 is CSVGQGKQETQYF. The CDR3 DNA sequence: TGCAGCGTTGGACAGGGGAAACAAGAGACCCAGTACTTC.

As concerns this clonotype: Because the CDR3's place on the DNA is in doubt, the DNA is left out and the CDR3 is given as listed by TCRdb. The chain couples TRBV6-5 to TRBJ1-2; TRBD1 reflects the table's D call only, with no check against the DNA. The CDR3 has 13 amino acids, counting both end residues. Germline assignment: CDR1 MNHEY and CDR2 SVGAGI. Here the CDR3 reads CASSSSNRAGYTF.

CDR3 DNA: TGCGCCAGCAGCCAAGGTGAAGCGGACAATGAGCAGTTCTTC. Translation: CASSQGEADNEQFF. The V call is TRBV4-3, the J call TRBJ2-1, with TRBD2 as a possible D gene (5 bases). Trimming took 1 base from V and 5 from J, leaving 9 bases between them. Per the germline V gene, CDR1 is LGHNA and CDR2 is YSLEER. This CDR3 is 14 amino acids long.